Below, one T cell receptor (beta chain) is given with its context. Original analysis: Estimated nucleated cell counts came from reference gene primer amplification. Libraries were prepared by immunoSEQ multiplex PCR; TCRdb keeps only in-frame clonotypes and omits some of them. The D gene and trimming were derived from the DNA, and the V and J assignments and clone size from that table. The sample holds 70,000 to 85,000 clones, around 83% seen once. This sample is drawn from a study of blood T cell repertoires in COVID-19. At the level of the study: COVID-19 samples, acute and convalescent, were from the United States, Italy and Spain. The cDNA or gDNA used as material had been derived from T cells, B-cell-depleted T cells, or PBMCs.

Germline V CDR1 and CDR2: SGHNT, YYREEE (reference sequence). V lost 1 base and J 4 bases, leaving 11 bases between the germline ends. There are 15 residues in the CDR3. The rearrangement joins TRBV5-4 to TRBJ1-4, with a possible D match to TRBD1 (5 bases). This receptor was identified in a man aged 80 or over with active or convalescent COVID-19. Sequencing was done on a sample of peripheral blood. CDR3 nucleotide sequence: TGTGCCAGCAGCTTGAATCCAGGGAATAATGAAAAACTGTTTTTT. Translated, it gives CASSLNPGNNEKLFF.